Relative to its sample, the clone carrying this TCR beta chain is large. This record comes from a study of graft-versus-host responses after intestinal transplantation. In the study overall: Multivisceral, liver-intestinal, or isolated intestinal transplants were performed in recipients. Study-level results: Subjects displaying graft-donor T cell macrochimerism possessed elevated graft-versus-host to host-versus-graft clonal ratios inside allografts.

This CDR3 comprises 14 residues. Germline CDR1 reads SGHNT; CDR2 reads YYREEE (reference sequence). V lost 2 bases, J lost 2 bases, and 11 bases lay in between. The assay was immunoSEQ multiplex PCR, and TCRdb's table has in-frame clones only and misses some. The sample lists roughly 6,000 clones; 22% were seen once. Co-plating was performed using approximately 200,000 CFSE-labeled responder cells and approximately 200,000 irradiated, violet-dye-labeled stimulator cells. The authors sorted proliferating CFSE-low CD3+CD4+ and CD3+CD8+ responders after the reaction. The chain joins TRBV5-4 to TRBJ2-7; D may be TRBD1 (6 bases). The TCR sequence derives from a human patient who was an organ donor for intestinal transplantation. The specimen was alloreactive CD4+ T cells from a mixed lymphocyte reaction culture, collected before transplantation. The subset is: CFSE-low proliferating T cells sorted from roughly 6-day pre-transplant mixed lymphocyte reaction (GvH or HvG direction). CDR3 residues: CASSFGSGAYEQYF. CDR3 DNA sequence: TGTGCCAGCAGCTTTGGGTCAGGGGCCTACGAGCAGTACTTC.